The present entry profiles one T cell receptor beta chain with its context. No antigen is known for it. This sample is drawn from a study of cytomegalovirus exposure and HLA in healthy donors. Primers: 60 Vbeta forward and 13 Jbeta reverse. Method: immunoSEQ multiplex PCR; TCRdb's copy keeps in-frame clones and lacks some. The sample carries some 150,000 clones, around 80% recorded once. This CDR3 has 15 amino acids. V gave up 0 bases and J gave up 2 bases, with 10 bases separating them. Per germline, CDR1 MNHEY and CDR2 SVGAGI. General study results and limits: Among the CMV-associated chains, three were confirmed in vitro as specific for CMV antigens.

The chain has TRBV6-5 and TRBJ2-5, with D perhaps matching TRBD2 (5 bases). Sequenced: PBMCs. The source of this sequence is a woman under 30 in good health and CMV-seronegative. The CDR3 nucleotides are TGTGCCAGCAGTTACTCGATCAGGACTCAAGAGACCCAGTACTTC. It codes for CASSYSIRTQETQYF.